The T cell receptor (beta chain) under discussion was sequenced for a study of PD-1 blockade in classical Hodgkin lymphoma. Time point in this sample: cycle 4 day 1 (C4D1), after about 6 weeks of nivolumab. All the patients suffered relapse after autologous stem cell transplantation, and brentuximab vedotin exposure differed. The repertoire was sequenced with immunoSEQ multiplex PCR; TCRdb's copy has only in-frame clones and lacks some. Here the sample spans about 92,000 clones, approximately 86% being singletons. A remark on this clone: The antigen is unknown.

Study observations and caveats: Whoever responded completely had baseline diversity much like that seen in newly diagnosed patients.

Germline assignment: CDR1 KGHSH and CDR2 LQKENI. The germline V and J ends were trimmed by 4 bases and 6 bases, with 15 bases remaining between them. The length of the CDR3 is 14 residues. The sequence derives from a human donor with classical Hodgkin lymphoma. This specimen was peripheral blood mononuclear cells (PBMCs), taken before the fourth cycle of nivolumab. The chain joins TRBV18 to TRBJ1-1, with D perhaps TRBD1 (6 bases). In DNA form, the CDR3 reads TGTGCCAGCTCACGGGACTCAGGGGATCCTGAAGCTTTCTTT. It yields the protein CASSRDSGDPEAFF.